This T cell receptor (beta chain) was identified in a study of T cell responses to AZD1222 COVID-19 vaccine listed by TCRdb under 2021. Describing the broader study: Because spike-specific TCR depth and breadth did not differ between the two schedules, AZD1222 recipients who got a second dose at roughly 4 weeks were pooled with those who got a second dose at roughly 12 weeks. TCR sequencing was performed for 233 trial participants, of whom about 200 were given two doses of AZD1222 and approximately 25 were given two doses of MenACWY control vaccine. Trial participants were enrolled by age into subgroups of 18-55, 56-69 and 70-plus years, and around 150, 28 and 57 TCR-sequenced participants, respectively, were included in these subgroups.

The CDR3 regions of human TCRbeta chains were analyzed by immunosequencing. On the study's bioinformatics: Repertoire TCRs were checked for matches against a reference library of SARS-CoV-2-specific TCRs that had been generated using the MIRA antigen-specificity platform. Breadth meant the fraction of unique TCRs that were SARS-CoV-2-associated, whereas depth meant the fraction of total T cells that were SARS-CoV-2-associated. Using the MIRA data, each spike-specific TCR was assigned both to the spike region to which the TCR was reactive and to a CD4 or CD8 class. Log10-transformed breadth and depth values were compared by one-way ANOVA with Sidak's multiple comparisons tests. Sourced from immuneACCESS, this table was stored by TCRdb with only in-frame sequences that have V and J called. A share of the clones is absent; for the studies checked, an unresolved V gene accounts for under half, and the remainder has no known explanation. For V, J and clone size, that table is used; D and trimming come from the DNA. Here the sample has about 130,000 clones; around 84% occur a single time. The ten top clones hold over 4% of the sample.

The intended sense of this specimen's time point label: baseline before first vaccination. Samples from vaccinated people were obtained from the UK trials COV001 and COV002, which included a single-blind randomized controlled phase 2/3 trial of AZD1222 (ChAdOx1 nCoV-19) in healthy adults. Trial participant PBMC samples were collected at day 0 and day 28 after the second dose for TCRbeta chain sequencing. As concerns this clone: The clone's antigen remains unknown. The input lacks base qualities; no much larger clone sits a single base away.

On the study overall, not on this receptor specifically: Because no day 14 peak-response samples were available, the repertoires could be characterized only after the peak T cell response. The vaccine-associated CD4 TCRs covered the entire spike protein, and the dominant responses fell in regions 160-218 and 743-854. In the small 56-69-year group, the increase in depth fell short of significance, most likely because of low power. Conclusions about previously exposed vaccinees are limited because only a handful of AZD1222 recipients were SARS-CoV-2 seropositive at baseline. Participants were mostly white British, with more females than males. The authors suggested clonal diversity may have been underestimated. Reportedly, close to half of the unique spike-specific TCRs recognized epitopes lying outside the regions that are mutated in the B.1.351 and B.1.1.7 variants. A significant rise in spike-specific TCR breadth and depth was observed after two AZD1222 doses relative to day 0 and relative to MenACWY recipients.

This TCR was sampled from an adult in good health. The sequencing here drew on peripheral blood, taken on day 0 of AZD1222 vaccination.

At the DNA level, the sequence is TGTGCCAGTACCCTGTCTGGAAACACCATATATTTT. Its protein is CASTLSGNTIYF. The sequence is built from TRBV19 and TRBJ1-3; no confident D gene assignment can be made. Inclusive of the bounding cysteine and phenylalanine, the CDR3 is 12 residues long. Solely the CDR3 DNA is kept, with 36 bases framed from the first base. From a lookup of the germline V gene (reference sequence), CDR1 and CDR2 are LNHDA and SQIVND. The V end loses 7 bases and the J end loses 1 base, and a stretch of 5 bases separates them.